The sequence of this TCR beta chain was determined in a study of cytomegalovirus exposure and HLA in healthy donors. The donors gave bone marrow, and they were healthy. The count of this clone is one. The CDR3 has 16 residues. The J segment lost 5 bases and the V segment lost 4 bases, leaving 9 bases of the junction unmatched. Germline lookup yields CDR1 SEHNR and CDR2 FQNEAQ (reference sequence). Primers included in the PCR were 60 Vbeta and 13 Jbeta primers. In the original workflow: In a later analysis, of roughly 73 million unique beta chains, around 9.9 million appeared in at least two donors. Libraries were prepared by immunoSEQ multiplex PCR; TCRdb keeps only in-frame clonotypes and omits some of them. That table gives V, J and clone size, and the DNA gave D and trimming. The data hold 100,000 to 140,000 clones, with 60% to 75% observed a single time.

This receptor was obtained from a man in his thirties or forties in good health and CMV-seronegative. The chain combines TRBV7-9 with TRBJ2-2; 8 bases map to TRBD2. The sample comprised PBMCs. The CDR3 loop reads CASSSPAGAVTGELFF. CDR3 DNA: TGTGCCAGCAGCTCTCCAGCGGGAGCGGTTACCGGGGAGCTGTTTTTT.